This paragraph covers one T cell receptor beta chain sequence. Its target antigen remains unknown. Base quality data are lacking; no much larger clone is found one base away. This specimen belongs to a study of shared clonotypes between healthy human individuals (dated by TCRdb to the early 2020s). In the study overall: A few men and a couple of women, aged 18 to 49 years, made up the cohort. For each donor, CD4 naive and CD4 memory were each run on three plates, CD8 naive on two plates, and CD8 memory on one plate. Blood TCR repertoires of a handful of healthy adults were deeply sequenced to estimate repertoire size and the extent of clonotype sharing between individuals. To increase sequencing depth and limit assay-specific biases, TCR repertoire library preparation and sequencing were carried out by different laboratories using diverse techniques. Per donor, leukapheresis produced somewhere between about 0.9 and 9.5 billion PBMCs. Results the study describes overall, beyond this receptor: Based on pairwise subsampling, the degree of clonotype sharing among donors was expected to be affected by sequencing depth. Sharing across a handful of donors was observed for about 5% of naive CD4, about 4% of naive CD8, over 2% of memory CD4, and roughly 0.43% of memory CD8 clonotypes. Rarefaction of sorted-subset datasets indicated incomplete sequencing despite the large sequencing depth. Naive subsets generally had larger estimated clonotype richness than memory subsets. The genetic and exposure-history diversity represented was limited by the small number of donors. Higher generation probabilities were observed for clonotypes shared by all four sorted-subset donors than for non-shared clonotypes. Sampling was limited to blood, and TCR repertoires in tissue likely differ from TCR repertoires in blood.

The CDR3 spans 11 residues, from the cysteine through the phenylalanine. Just the 33-base CDR3 DNA is kept, in frame starting at base 1. Trimming at the junction amounts to 7 bases on V and 5 bases on J, and the germline ends lie 8 bases apart. For CDR1 and CDR2, the germline V gene lists MNHNS and SASEGT. Using the deep immunoSEQ assay, multiplex PCR amplified TCR CDR3 regions from genomic DNA. Extracted genomic DNA from each cell subset was spread evenly across all wells of several immunoSEQ 96-well plates, with each plate serving as a replicate. Each replicate PCR for sorted subsets received about 180 ng genomic DNA, equal to 28,000 or so T cell genomes. Purified libraries were measured with a Qubit 3.0 fluorometer, size-checked on a Bioanalyzer 2100, and measured again with the KAPA Library Quantification kit. Every immunoSEQ 96-well plate was sequenced on a dedicated single-read 150-cycle Illumina NextSeq 550 flow cell. The source study handled its data this way. The immunoSEQ output contained only junctional sequences without quality scores, so filtering could not match that applied to full-length reads. To assign V/J genes and CDR3, sequences were annotated against IMGT germline references using PyIR, a Python wrapper for IgBLAST v1.9. Any read was removed if the V/J assignment was weak (E-value above 1e-6), the CDR3 was missing, or the read contained stop codons, out-of-frame junctions, or ambiguous translated residues. V3J clonotypes were defined as sequences sharing the same inferred V gene, J gene, and CDR3 amino acid sequence. Percentage overlap between repertoires was computed as shared unique clonotypes divided by the size of the smaller repertoire. Richness of each repertoire was evaluated using RTK rarefaction, the Chao1 estimator, and Recon v2.1 estimates of unobserved clonotypes. For all TCRbeta clonotypes obtained by the gDNA method from a few donors, generation probabilities were computed with OLGA. Entries here come from immuneACCESS through TCRdb and include only in-frame sequences with V and J called. Some clones fail to appear in such tables; in the studies checked, an unresolved V gene covers under half of the shortfall, and the cause of the remainder is unknown. Clone size and V and J calls were adopted from that table, with D and trimming inferred from the DNA. The sample table shows 1 million to 1.3 million clones, and 70% to 80% are seen once. The ten largest account for more than 0.55% of the sample.

Healthy HIV-negative adults with no recently reported acute infections or vaccinations were included as donors. All donors were Caucasian adults living in Nashville, Tennessee, USA. CD4+ T cells were enriched through magnetic negative selection, after which naive cells were positively selected on CD45RA and the remaining negative fraction served as the memory subset. Blood was obtained by leukapheresis, after which PBMCs were separated by Ficoll-Histopaque density gradient centrifugation and cryopreserved in liquid nitrogen vapor phase. Purity and quantity of every magnetically sorted T cell population were checked by analytical flow cytometry. Genomic DNA was isolated from each sorted fraction and quantified by UV absorbance on a Nanodrop 2000c.

Specimen: memory CD4+ T cells from PBMCs. The sample's cell subset or site label is to be understood as: CD45RA-negative fraction. The sequence was collected from a man aged 18-30 years in good health. Some clones in this sample may be carry-over from other donors' samples. The sequence is built from TRBV6-1 and TRBJ2-5, with no D gene named confidently. The nucleotide sequence is TGTGCCAGCACCCACGTGGAGACCCAGTACTTC. Translated, it gives CASTHVETQYF.